The entry that follows covers one T cell receptor (beta chain) sequence. This specimen comes from a study of cytomegalovirus exposure and HLA in healthy donors. The PCR contained 60 Vbeta and 13 Jbeta primers. Generated by immunoSEQ multiplex PCR, the TCRdb table keeps only in-frame clones and is missing some. The table has more than 50,000 clones, approximately 71% seen once. V was clipped by 5 bases and J by 6 bases; unmatched bases: 9. The CDR3 sequence is 14 residues long. Germline V gene sequence: CDR1 SQVTM, CDR2 ANQGSEA. The chain employs TRBV29-1 and TRBJ2-7; TRBD1 aligns across 11 bases. Input material: PBMCs. The receptor was isolated from a man aged 35 to 55 in good health and CMV-seropositive. The CDR3 loop is CSVSDPGTGGEQYF. In nucleotides, the CDR3 is TGCAGCGTTTCGGACCCCGGGACAGGGGGCGAGCAGTACTTC.